This TCR beta chain was recovered during a study of metastatic and nonmetastatic thyroid tumors. Turning to the study itself: Repertoire comparisons spanned blood and tumor or nodule tissue from malignant and benign thyroid patients.

General study points: When malignant thyroid tumors were compared with benign nodules, TCR beta diversity was reportedly significantly higher in the malignant tumors. This held in both blood and tumor samples.

This clone was seen many times. Its antigen remains unidentified. The CDR3 runs to 16 residues. The J segment lost 5 bases and the V segment lost 5 bases, leaving 12 bases of the junction unmatched. MiXCR was used by TCRdb to re-call the PCR reads. This sample carries 30,000 to 35,000 clones, roughly 20% of them seen once, and the ten largest clones take about 20%. Among the patients, none had received any treatment before thyroid surgery. This TCR derives from a female donor with papillary thyroid cancer or a benign thyroid nodule (not recorded which). Some clones in this sample may be carry-over from other donors' samples. The rearrangement joins TRBV12-3 or TRBV12-4 to TRBJ2-3; 8 bases agree with TRBD2. The sequencing sample was made of blood. CDR3 protein: CASSPQAGGFLDTQYF. CDR3 DNA sequence: TGTGCCAGCAGTCCTCAGGCGGGGGGCTTCTTAGATACGCAGTATTTT.